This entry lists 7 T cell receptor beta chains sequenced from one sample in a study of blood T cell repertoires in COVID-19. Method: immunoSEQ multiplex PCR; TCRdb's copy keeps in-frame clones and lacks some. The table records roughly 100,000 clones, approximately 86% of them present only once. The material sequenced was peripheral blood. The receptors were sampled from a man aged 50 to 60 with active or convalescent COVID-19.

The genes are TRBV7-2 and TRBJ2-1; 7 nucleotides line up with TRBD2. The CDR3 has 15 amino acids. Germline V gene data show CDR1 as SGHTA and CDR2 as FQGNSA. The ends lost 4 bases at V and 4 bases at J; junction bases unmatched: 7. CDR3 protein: CASSWSRGDYNEQFF. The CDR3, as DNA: TGTGCCAGCAGCTGGTCACGGGGGGATTACAATGAGCAGTTCTTC.

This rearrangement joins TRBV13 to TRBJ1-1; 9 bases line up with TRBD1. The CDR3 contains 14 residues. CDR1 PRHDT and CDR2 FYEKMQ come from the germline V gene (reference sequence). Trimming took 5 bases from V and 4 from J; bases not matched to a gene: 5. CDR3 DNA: TGTGCCAGCAGCAAAGGGACAGGGAGCACTGAAGCTTTCTTT. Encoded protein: CASSKGTGSTEAFF.

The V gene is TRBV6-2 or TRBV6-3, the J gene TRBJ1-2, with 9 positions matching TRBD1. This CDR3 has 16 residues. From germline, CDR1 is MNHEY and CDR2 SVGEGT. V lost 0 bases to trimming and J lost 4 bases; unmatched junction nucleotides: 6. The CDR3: CASSYSGTGLGYGYTF. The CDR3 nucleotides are TGTGCCAGCAGTTACTCCGGGACAGGGCTGGGCTATGGCTACACCTTC.

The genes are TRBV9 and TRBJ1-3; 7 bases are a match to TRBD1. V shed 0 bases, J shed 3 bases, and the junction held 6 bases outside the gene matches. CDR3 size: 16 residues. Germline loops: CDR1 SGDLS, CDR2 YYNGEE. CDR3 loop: CASSVESRQGGNTIYF. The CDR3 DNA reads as TGTGCCAGCAGCGTAGAATCGAGACAGGGTGGAAACACCATATATTTT.

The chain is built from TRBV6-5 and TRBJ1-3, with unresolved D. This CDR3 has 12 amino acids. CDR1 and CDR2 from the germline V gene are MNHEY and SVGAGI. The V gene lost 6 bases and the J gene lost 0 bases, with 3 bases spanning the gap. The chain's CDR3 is CASSGSGNTIYF. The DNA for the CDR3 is TGTGCCAGCAGCGGCTCTGGAAACACCATATATTTT.

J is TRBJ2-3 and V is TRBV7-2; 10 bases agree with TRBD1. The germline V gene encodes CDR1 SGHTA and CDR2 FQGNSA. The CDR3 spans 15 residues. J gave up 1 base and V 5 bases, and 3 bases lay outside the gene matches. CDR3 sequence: CASSVDRGRTDTQYF. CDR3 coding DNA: TGTGCCAGCAGCGTAGACAGGGGGCGCACAGATACGCAGTATTTT.

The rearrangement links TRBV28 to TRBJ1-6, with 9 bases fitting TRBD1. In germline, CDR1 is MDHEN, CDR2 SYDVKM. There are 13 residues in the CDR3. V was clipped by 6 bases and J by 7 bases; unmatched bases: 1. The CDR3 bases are TGTGCCAGCAGGGGACAGGGAAATTCACCCCTCCACTTT. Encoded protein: CASRGQGNSPLHF.